The rows below give T cell receptor beta chains drawn from one sample of a study of beta chain features in type 1 diabetes. Profiled with immunoSEQ multiplex PCR; TCRdb holds only in-frame clones, not every one. The profile shows about 250,000 clones, roughly 14% of them singletons. Sequenced sample: naive CD4+ T cells from blood. The receptors were gathered from a middle-aged woman in good health. Each CDR3 is given with its conserved first and last residue. Each record gives: D gene, clone size, V gene, J gene, CDR3 length, CDR3 protein, CDR3 DNA. D genes are given only for firm matches. Clone size is not always given. Where it is, it says once, few, many or a class for expanded clones.

-	few	TRBV4-2	TRBJ2-7	16	CASSQVGGTDTYEQYF	TGTGCCAGCAGCCAAGTTGGAGGGACTGATACCTACGAGCAGTACTTC
TRBD2	few	TRBV14	TRBJ2-5	15	CASSQVRLAQETQYF	TGTGCCAGCAGCCAAGTCCGACTAGCTCAAGAGACCCAGTACTTC
-	-	TRBV19	TRBJ1-6	10	CAREEISLHF	TGTGCCAGAGAGGAGATTTCCCTCCACTTT
-	-	TRBV5-6	TRBJ1-3	15	CASSLVGGSGNTIYF	TGTGCCAGCAGCTTGGTGGGAGGCTCTGGAAACACCATATATTTT
TRBD1	few	TRBV5-4	TRBJ1-1	14	CASFRTGANTEAFF	TGTGCCAGCTTCCGGACAGGGGCAAACACTGAAGCTTTCTTT
-	few	TRBV30	TRBJ1-5	16	CAWSHTGDWGNQPQHF	TGTGCCTGGAGTCATACAGGTGATTGGGGCAATCAGCCCCAGCATTTT
-	few	TRBV5-1	TRBJ1-2	14	CASSEDSQIGGYTF	TGCGCCAGCAGCGAGGACAGCCAGATAGGAGGCTACACCTTC
TRBD2	-	TRBV2	TRBJ2-1	18	CASSPSGLAGVSYNEQFF	TGTGCCAGCAGCCCCAGCGGGCTAGCGGGGGTCTCCTACAATGAGCAGTTCTTC
-	-	TRBV11-2	TRBJ2-1	12	CASSRDSREQFF	TGTGCCAGCAGCCGGGACTCTCGGGAGCAGTTCTTC
-	-	TRBV28	TRBJ1-6	17	CASSLGLRGRLGSPLHF	TGTGCCAGCAGTTTAGGGTTGCGGGGACGCCTGGGTTCACCCCTCCACTTT
-	-	TRBV5-1	TRBJ2-3	13	CASLEHTTDTQYF	TGCGCCAGCCTGGAGCACACCACAGATACGCAGTATTTT
-	-	TRBV19	TRBJ2-4	12	CASSIDPNIQYF	TGTGCCAGTAGTATAGATCCGAACATTCAGTACTTC
TRBD2	few	TRBV7-2	TRBJ2-5	14	CASSGSGGAGTQYF	TGTGCCAGCAGCGGGAGCGGGGGGGCGGGGACCCAGTACTTC
TRBD1	few	TRBV18	TRBJ2-4	13	CASSPSRQGVQYF	TGTGCCAGCTCACCATCGCGACAGGGAGTTCAGTACTTC
-	-	TRBV28	TRBJ2-1	15	CASSQGRGYRNEQFF	TGTGCCAGCAGCCAGGGGCGCGGGTACAGGAATGAGCAGTTCTTC
-	few	TRBV11-3	TRBJ1-2	15	CASSLVMTDNYGYTF	TGTGCCAGCAGCTTAGTTATGACAGACAACTATGGCTACACCTTC
-	-	TRBV13	TRBJ2-3	19	CASSLYLRSRGRSTDTQYF	TGTGCCAGCAGCTTATACTTAAGGAGCCGAGGGAGGAGCACAGATACGCAGTATTTT
TRBD1	-	TRBV5-4	TRBJ1-1	17	CASSLGQGGRKYTEAFF	TGTGCCAGCAGTCTGGGACAGGGGGGAAGAAAGTACACTGAAGCTTTCTTT
TRBD2	few	TRBV5-4	TRBJ2-7	13	CASGLAGTYEQYF	TGTGCCAGCGGACTAGCGGGGACCTACGAGCAGTACTTC
TRBD2	few	TRBV2	TRBJ2-7	15	CASSEQRGGPYEQYF	TGTGCCAGCAGTGAACAGCGGGGGGGCCCGTACGAGCAGTACTTC
-	-	TRBV9	TRBJ1-6	14	CASSVVQENSPLHF	TGTGCCAGCAGCGTAGTACAGGAGAATTCACCCCTCCACTTT
-	-	TRBV2	TRBJ2-3	14	CASRRGGRTDTQYF	TGTGCCAGCAGGAGGGGGGGTCGAACAGATACGCAGTATTTT
-	-	TRBV9	TRBJ2-3	15	CASSPLSGNTDTQYF	TGTGCCAGCAGCCCCTTATCGGGAAACACAGATACGCAGTATTTT